A selection of T cell receptor beta chains follows, all from one sample in a study of cytomegalovirus exposure and HLA in healthy donors. Using immunoSEQ multiplex PCR, the repertoire was profiled, and TCRdb retains in-frame clones only, with some absent. The table lists fewer than 200,000 clones, approximately 70% of them singletons. Input material: PBMCs. The origin of the receptors is a woman in her 30s in good health and CMV-seronegative. Each CDR3 is given without its conserved first and last residue. Some rows have no size entry. The others give once, few or many, or a class for an expanded clone.

j_call | clone_size | v_call | cdr3_aa
TRBJ2-7 | . | TRBV7-2 | ASSSRLAGTRYEQY
TRBJ1-1 | few | TRBV4-3 | ASSQYGRTLDTEAF
TRBJ1-1 | . | TRBV14 | ASSQGTNTEAF
TRBJ2-2 | . | TRBV6-6 | ASRGQGASGELF
TRBJ2-2 | . | TRBV7-6 | ASSLAGTAKNTGELF
TRBJ2-3 | few | TRBV6-4 | ASSQAGGYTDTQY
TRBJ1-2 | . | TRBV9 | ASSVGTLTSDYGYT
TRBJ2-5 | . | TRBV5-3 | ARSLTPGGAETQY
TRBJ2-3 | . | TRBV7-9 | ASLSGGTDTQY
TRBJ2-1 | . | TRBV9 | ASSVSFGGGLANEQF
TRBJ1-2 | . | TRBV4-3 | ASSQRGGYGYT